This passage covers 21 T cell receptor beta chains from one sample sequenced in a study of blood T cell repertoires in COVID-19. Generated by immunoSEQ multiplex PCR, the TCRdb table keeps only in-frame clones and is missing some. The data hold 150,000 or so clones, with 70% to 90% observed a single time. The sample comprised peripheral blood. Every receptor here comes from a man aged 50 to 60 with active or convalescent COVID-19.

Here the CDR3 reads CASSFGGYEQYF. The CDR3 DNA sequence: TGTGCCAGCAGCTTCGGGGGGTACGAGCAGTACTTC. The V and J genes are TRBV5-5 and TRBJ2-7, with 7 bases matching TRBD2. The CDR3 extends over 12 amino acids. From germline, CDR1 is SGHKS and CDR2 YYEKEE (reference sequence). V trimming: 2 bases; J trimming: 4 bases; junction bases outside the gene matches: 0.

The table lists this clone with a few counts. Other DNA sequences in this sample translate to the same CDR3. This rearrangement joins TRBV18 to TRBJ2-1; TRBD2 matches at 12 bases. Germline V gene sequence: CDR1 KGHSH, CDR2 LQKENI. This CDR3 is 16 amino acids long. J lost 3 bases, V lost 3 bases, and 3 bases had no gene match. The DNA for the CDR3 is TGTGCCAGCTCACCTCCTAGCGGGGGGGTCTACAATGAGCAGTTCTTC. It is translated as CASSPPSGGVYNEQFF. Using reference TRBV18 and TRBJ2-1 for the parts outside the CDR3, the full variable domain is NAGVMQNPRHLVRRRGQEARLRCSPMKGHSHVYWYRQLPEEGLKFMVYLQKENIIDESGMPKERFSAEFPKEGPSILRIQQVVRGDSAAYFCASSPPSGGVYNEQFFGPGTRLTVL.

Comment on this clone: The germline gene is not matched at one end of the junction; a read error may be the cause. The rearrangement links TRBV24-1 to TRBJ1-5, with a possible D match to TRBD1 (5 bases). This CDR3 is 15 amino acids long. Germline CDR1 and CDR2: KGHDR and SFDVKD. CDR3 protein: CAASGSLGGNQPQHF. CDR3 DNA sequence: TGTGCCGCCAGTGGTTCTTTGGGGGGAAATCAGCCCCAGCATTTT.

The CDR3 sequence is CASSVETGGYGYTF. The CDR3 DNA follows: TGTGCCAGCAGCGTAGAAACAGGAGGGTATGGCTACACCTTC. The rearrangement uses TRBV9 and TRBJ1-2; weak D call: TRBD1 (5 bases). CDR1 and CDR2 from the germline V gene are SGDLS and YYNGEE. V dropped 0 bases and J dropped 5 bases, with 11 bases sitting between them. The CDR3 is made up of 14 amino acids.

The V and J genes are TRBV16 and TRBJ2-5, with 9 positions matching TRBD2. This CDR3 is 15 amino acids long. Germline loops: CDR1 KGHSY, CDR2 FQNENV. V dropped 4 bases and J dropped 2; count of bases not matched to a gene: 5. The CDR3 here is CASSRGLADQETQYF. In nucleotides, the CDR3 is TGTGCCAGCAGCCGGGGACTAGCAGATCAAGAGACCCAGTACTTC.

CDR3 amino acids: CASSGGAGGYTDTQYF. In DNA, the CDR3 is TGTGCCAGCAGCGGAGGAGCGGGGGGATACACAGATACGCAGTATTTT. This sequence joins TRBV5-6 and TRBJ2-3; 9 nucleotides agree with TRBD2. Germline CDR1 reads SGHDT; CDR2 reads YYEEEE. The CDR3 totals 16 residues. Trimming cost V 4 bases and J 2 bases; bases outside gene matches: 8.

This chain uses TRBV19 with TRBJ1-2, with a weak D call TRBD1 (6 bases). Per the germline V gene, CDR1 is LNHDA and CDR2 is SQIVND (reference sequence). The CDR3 runs to 19 residues. Trimming took off 4 bases at V and 3 bases at J, with 27 bases between the two ends. CDR3 nucleotides: TGTGCCAGTAGTAAATCGACAGGCTCTATGACCCCGGCCGACTATGGCTACACCTTC. Translation: CASSKSTGSMTPADYGYTF.

This chain connects TRBV5-5 to TRBJ2-1, with 10 bases fitting TRBD1. The trim removed 4 bases at V and 8 bases at J, leaving 3 bases unmatched. The CDR3 is 13 amino acids. CDR1 and CDR2 from the germline V gene are SGHKS and YYEKEE (reference sequence). In DNA, the CDR3 is TGTGCCAGCAGCACCGGGACAGGGGATGAGCAGTTCTTC. Amino acid sequence: CASSTGTGDEQFF.

V gene TRBV30 combines with J gene TRBJ2-3; 7 bases match TRBD1. This CDR3 contains 14 residues. The germline V gene encodes CDR1 GTSNPN and CDR2 SVGIG (reference sequence). The V gene end was trimmed by 5 bases and the J gene end by 5 bases; junction bases not matched to a gene: 10. CDR3 amino acids: CAWGRQGLGDTQYF. The CDR3 bases are TGTGCCTGGGGGAGACAGGGTCTGGGAGATACGCAGTATTTT. The whole variable domain, remainder taken from reference TRBV30 and TRBJ2-3, is SQTIHQWPATLVQPVGSPLSLECTVEGTSNPNLYWYRQAAGRGLQLLFYSVGIGQISSEVPQNLSASRPQDRQFILSSKKLLLSDSGFYLCAWGRQGLGDTQYFGPGTRLTVL.

The rearrangement uses TRBV5-5 and TRBJ1-3; tentative D call: TRBD1 (6 bases). V was pared by 3 bases and J by 0 bases, with 10 bases between. Looked up from germline, CDR1 is SGHKS and CDR2 is YYEKEE (reference sequence). The CDR3 loop spans 15 amino acids. CDR3 loop: CASSWDISSGNTIYF. The CDR3 DNA is TGTGCCAGCAGCTGGGACATTAGCTCTGGAAACACCATATATTTT.

The J gene is TRBJ2-5, the V gene TRBV6-5; perhaps TRBD2 as D (5 bases). In germline, CDR1 is MNHEY, CDR2 SVGAGI. The CDR3 sequence is 12 residues long. V lost 7 bases and J 4 bases, leaving 10 bases between the germline ends. This CDR3 is CASNGEGETQYF. The DNA for the CDR3 is TGTGCCAGCAATGGAGAGGGAGAGACCCAGTACTTC.

The V call is TRBV2, the J call TRBJ2-4; the match to TRBD1 covers 7 bases. J was trimmed by 0 bases and V by 6 bases; bases with no gene match: 14. This CDR3 spans 18 amino acids. CDR1 and CDR2 from the germline V gene are SNHLY and FYNNEI. Here the CDR3 DNA reads TGTGCCAGCAGCCCGGGACAGATATTGTATCTAGCCAAAAACATTCAGTACTTC. Translation gives CASSPGQILYLAKNIQYF. The entire variable domain, with the rest obtained from reference TRBV2 and TRBJ2-4, is as follows: EPEVTQTPSHQVTQMGQEVILRCVPISNHLYFYWYRQILGQKVEFLVSFYNNEISEKSEIFDDQFSVERPDGSNFTLKIRSTKLEDSAMYFCASSPGQILYLAKNIQYFGAGTRLSVL.

This rearrangement joins TRBV6-2 or TRBV6-3 to TRBJ1-1; D ambiguous. The V end lost 0 bases, the J end lost 0 bases, and 11 bases lay between the germline ends. The CDR3 has 16 amino acids. The germline CDR1 and CDR2 sequences are MNHEY and SVGEGT. In DNA, the CDR3 is TGTGCCAGCAGTTACTCCCCTCGGGAGCTGAACACTGAAGCTTTCTTT. It specifies CASSYSPRELNTEAFF.

This chain connects TRBV7-2 to TRBJ1-4; weak D call: TRBD1 (5 bases). This CDR3 is 14 amino acids long. Germline V gene sequence: CDR1 SGHTA, CDR2 FQGNSA. The V end lost 1 base, the J end lost 6 bases, and 9 bases lay between the germline ends. The CDR3 reads CASSLVGVYEKLFF. DNA of the CDR3: TGTGCCAGCAGCTTAGTAGGGGTATATGAAAAACTGTTTTTT.

This clone was seen only a few times. The rearrangement uses TRBV2 and TRBJ1-5; D unclear. Trimming pared 6 bases from V and 4 bases from J, leaving 13 bases between. CDR3 length: 14 amino acids. CDR1 SNHLY and CDR2 FYNNEI come from the germline V gene. CDR3 amino acids: CASSQESGNQPQHF. Here the CDR3 DNA reads TGTGCCAGCAGCCAAGAGAGCGGGAATCAGCCCCAGCATTTT.

The chain carries TRBV7-8 and TRBJ1-2; TRBD1 agrees at 8 bases. CDR1 is SGHVS and CDR2 is FQNEAQ in the germline V gene. This CDR3 comprises 13 residues. V trimming: 5 bases; J trimming: 3 bases; junction bases outside the gene matches: 2. Written as DNA, the CDR3 is TGTGCCAGCAGCCCAGGGGGCTACTATGGCTACACCTTC. It translates to CASSPGGYYGYTF. The variable domain in full, with the rest retrieved from reference TRBV7-8 and TRBJ1-2, is GAGVSQSPRYKVAKRGQDVALRCDPISGHVSLFWYQQALGQGPEFLTYFQNEAQLDKSGLPSDRFFAERPEGSVSTLKIQRTQQEDSAVYLCASSPGGYYGYTFGSGTRLTVV.

This rearrangement joins TRBV9 to TRBJ1-1; D is ambiguous. With 0 bases removed from V and 1 base from J, the gap between germline ends came to 4 bases. Germline assignment: CDR1 SGDLS and CDR2 YYNGEE. The length of the CDR3 is 13 residues. CDR3 coding DNA: TGTGCCAGCAGCGTAGTATGGAACACTGAAGCTTTCTTT. It is translated as CASSVVWNTEAFF.

DNA for the CDR3: TGTGCCAGCAGTGATCCGGGAAATCCGAGCACAGATACGCAGTATTTT. It codes for CASSDPGNPSTDTQYF. The V and J genes are TRBV25-1 and TRBJ2-3; weak D call: TRBD2 (5 bases). The CDR3 has 16 amino acids. The V end lost 3 bases, the J end lost 0 bases, and 13 bases lay between the germline ends. Germline V gene data show CDR1 as MGHDK and CDR2 as SYGVNS.

The chain couples TRBV6-5 to TRBJ1-3; D is unresolved. The CDR3 sequence is 11 residues long. Germline CDR1 MNHEY, CDR2 SVGAGI. Trimming removed 7 bases at V and 4 bases at J, with 5 bases between. CDR3 sequence (DNA): TGTGCCAGCACACGGGGAAACACCATATATTTT. It encodes CASTRGNTIYF.

V usage is TRBV7-3 and J usage is TRBJ1-2, with TRBD1 matching 7 bases. CDR1 is SGHTA and CDR2 is FQGTGA in the germline V gene. The CDR3 is made up of 14 amino acids. The V and J ends lost 8 bases and 2 bases, in that order; junction bases with no gene match: 8. CDR3 sequence (DNA): TGTGCCAGCCTTGAGGGGGCGTCGAACTATGGCTACACCTTC. Amino acids: CASLEGASNYGYTF. Filled out from reference TRBV7-3 and TRBJ1-2, the complete variable domain reads GAGVSQTPSNKVTEKGKYVELRCDPISGHTALYWYRQSLGQGPEFLIYFQGTGAADDSGLPNDRFFAVRPEGSVSTLKIQRTERGDSAVYLCASLEGASNYGYTFGSGTRLTVV.

This chain connects TRBV10-3 to TRBJ2-2; 12 nucleotides agree with TRBD1. This CDR3 spans 16 amino acids. V lost 3 bases and J lost 6; bases outside the gene matches: 5. Germline V gene data show CDR1 as ENHRY and CDR2 as SYGVKD. This CDR3 reads CAISDPGTGGSGELFF. In nucleotides, the CDR3 is TGTGCCATCAGTGATCCCGGGACAGGGGGCTCCGGGGAGCTGTTTTTT.